This T cell receptor beta chain derives from a study of CD4 T cells in relation to SARS-CoV-2 and coronaviruses. Findings and caveats of the study: The assay detects memory recall responses, not culture-primed primary responses.

Concerning this clone: Its antigen is still unknown.

V shed 11 bases and J shed 1 base, with 8 bases lying between them. The CDR3 covers 12 residues. Germline V gene data show CDR1 as MDHEN and CDR2 as SYDVKM. Clones were read by immunoSEQ multiplex PCR, and TCRdb kept only the in-frame ones, dropping some. There are about 56,000 clones in the sample; 92% occur only once, and under 0.4% lies in the top ten. The sequence was collected from an adult with COVID-19. Sequenced sample: naive CD4+ T cells from PBMCs. The subset is: naive CD4+ T cells isolated by negative enrichment. The chain combines TRBV28 with TRBJ2-2, with unresolved D. The CDR3, as DNA: TGTGCCTACAAAGGGAACACCGGGGAGCTGTTTTTT. It translates to CAYKGNTGELFF. Combining the CDR3 with reference TRBV28 and TRBJ2-2 gives the whole variable domain DVKVTQSSRYLVKRTGEKVFLECVQDMDHENMFWYRQDPGLGLRLIYFSYDVKMKEKGDIPEGYSVSREKKERFSLILESASTNQTSMYLCAYKGNTGELFFGEGSRLTVL.